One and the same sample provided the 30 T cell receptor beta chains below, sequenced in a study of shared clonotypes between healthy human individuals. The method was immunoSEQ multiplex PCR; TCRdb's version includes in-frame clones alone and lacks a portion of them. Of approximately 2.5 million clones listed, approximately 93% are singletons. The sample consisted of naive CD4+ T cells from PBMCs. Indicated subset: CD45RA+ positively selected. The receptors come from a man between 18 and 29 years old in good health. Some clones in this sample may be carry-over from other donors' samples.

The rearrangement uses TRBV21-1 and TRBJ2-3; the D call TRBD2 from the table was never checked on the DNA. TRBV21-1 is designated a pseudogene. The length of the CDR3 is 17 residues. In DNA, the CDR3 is TGTGCCAGCAGCAAGGGACTAGCGGGGTTAAAAGGAGATACGCAGTATTTT. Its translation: CASSKGLAGLKGDTQYF.

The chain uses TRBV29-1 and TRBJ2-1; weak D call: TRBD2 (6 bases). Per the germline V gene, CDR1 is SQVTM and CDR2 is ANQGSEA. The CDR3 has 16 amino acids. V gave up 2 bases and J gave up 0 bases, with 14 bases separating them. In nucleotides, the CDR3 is TGCAGCGTTGAAACGGCTAGCGCTAGCTCCTACAATGAGCAGTTCTTC. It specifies CSVETASASSYNEQFF.

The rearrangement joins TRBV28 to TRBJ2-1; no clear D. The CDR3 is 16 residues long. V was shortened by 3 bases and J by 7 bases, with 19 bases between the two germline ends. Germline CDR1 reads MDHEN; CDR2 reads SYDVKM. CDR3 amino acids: CASSFTRLTLGNEQFF. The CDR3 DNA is TGTGCCAGCAGTTTTACCCGCCTAACCCTCGGAAATGAGCAGTTCTTC.

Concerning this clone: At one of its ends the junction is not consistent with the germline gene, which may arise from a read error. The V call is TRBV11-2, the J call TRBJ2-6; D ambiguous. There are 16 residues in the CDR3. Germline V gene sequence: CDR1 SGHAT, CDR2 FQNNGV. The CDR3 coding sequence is TGTGCCAGCAGCCACACCGTGCGGCCTGGCGCCAACGTCCTGACTTTC. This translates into CASSHTVRPGANVLTF.

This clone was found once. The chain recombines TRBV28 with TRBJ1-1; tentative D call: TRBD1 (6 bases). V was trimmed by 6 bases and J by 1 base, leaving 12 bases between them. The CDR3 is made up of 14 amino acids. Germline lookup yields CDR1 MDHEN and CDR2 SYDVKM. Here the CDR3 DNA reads TGTGCCAGCAGCTCGGGACATAGGAACACTGAAGCTTTCTTT. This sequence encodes CASSSGHRNTEAFF.

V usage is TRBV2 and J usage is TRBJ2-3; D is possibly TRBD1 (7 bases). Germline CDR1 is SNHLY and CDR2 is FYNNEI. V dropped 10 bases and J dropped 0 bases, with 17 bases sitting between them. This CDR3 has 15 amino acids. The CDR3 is CATGAGQFSTDTQYF. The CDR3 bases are TGTGCCACAGGGGCGGGACAGTTTAGCACAGATACGCAGTATTTT.

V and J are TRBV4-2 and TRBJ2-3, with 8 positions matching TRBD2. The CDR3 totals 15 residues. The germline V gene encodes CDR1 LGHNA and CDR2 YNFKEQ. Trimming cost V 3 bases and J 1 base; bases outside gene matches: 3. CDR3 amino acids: CASSHSGSGTDTQYF. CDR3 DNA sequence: TGTGCCAGCAGCCACAGCGGGAGCGGCACAGATACGCAGTATTTT.

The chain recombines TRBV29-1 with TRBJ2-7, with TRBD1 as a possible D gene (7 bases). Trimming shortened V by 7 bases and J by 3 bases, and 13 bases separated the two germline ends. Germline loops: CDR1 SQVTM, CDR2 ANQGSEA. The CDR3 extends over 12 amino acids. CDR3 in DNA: TGCAGCGGGCGGGACAGCTTCTACGAGCAGTACTTC. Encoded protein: CSGRDSFYEQYF.

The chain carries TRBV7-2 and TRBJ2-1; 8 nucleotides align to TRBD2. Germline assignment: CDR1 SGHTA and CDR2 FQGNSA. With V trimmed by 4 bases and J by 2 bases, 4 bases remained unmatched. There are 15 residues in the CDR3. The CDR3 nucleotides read TGTGCCAGCAGCTCTTATAGCGGGGCCTACAATGAGCAGTTCTTC. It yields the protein CASSSYSGAYNEQFF.

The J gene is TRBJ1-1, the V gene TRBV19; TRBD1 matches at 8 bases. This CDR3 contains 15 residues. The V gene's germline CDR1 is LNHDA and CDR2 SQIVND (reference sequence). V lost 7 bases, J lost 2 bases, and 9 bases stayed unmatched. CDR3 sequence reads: CASMNRGGRNTEAFF. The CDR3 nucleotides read TGTGCCAGTATGAACAGGGGGGGGAGAAACACTGAAGCTTTCTTT.

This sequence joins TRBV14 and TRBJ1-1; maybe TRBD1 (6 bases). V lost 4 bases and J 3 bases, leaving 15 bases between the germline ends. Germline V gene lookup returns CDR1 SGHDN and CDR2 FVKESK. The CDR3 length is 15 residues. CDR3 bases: TGTGCCAGCAGCCCCGTCTGGGAGGGGGACACTGAAGCTTTCTTT. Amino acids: CASSPVWEGDTEAFF.

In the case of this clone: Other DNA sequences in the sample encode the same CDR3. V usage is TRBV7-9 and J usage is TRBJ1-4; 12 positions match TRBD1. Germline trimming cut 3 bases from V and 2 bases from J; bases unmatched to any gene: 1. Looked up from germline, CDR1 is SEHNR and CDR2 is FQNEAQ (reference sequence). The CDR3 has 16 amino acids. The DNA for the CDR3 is TGTGCCAGCAGCTTGGGACAGGGGGCGACTAATGAAAAACTGTTTTTT. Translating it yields CASSLGQGATNEKLFF.

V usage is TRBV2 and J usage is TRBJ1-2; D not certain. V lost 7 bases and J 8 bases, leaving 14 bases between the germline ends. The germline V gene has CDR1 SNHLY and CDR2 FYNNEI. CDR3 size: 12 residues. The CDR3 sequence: CASTYGVEGYTF. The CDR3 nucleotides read TGTGCCAGCACGTATGGGGTTGAAGGCTACACCTTC.

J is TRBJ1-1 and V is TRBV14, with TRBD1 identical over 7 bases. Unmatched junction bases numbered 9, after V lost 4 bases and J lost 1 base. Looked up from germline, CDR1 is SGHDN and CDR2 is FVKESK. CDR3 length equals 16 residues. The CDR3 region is CASSPWTGRWNTEAFF. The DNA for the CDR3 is TGTGCCAGCAGCCCCTGGACAGGACGGTGGAACACTGAAGCTTTCTTT. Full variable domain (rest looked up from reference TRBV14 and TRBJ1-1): EAGVTQFPSHSVIEKGQTVTLRCDPISGHDNLYWYRRVMGKEIKFLLHFVKESKQDESGMPNNRFLAERTGGTYSTLKVQPAELEDSGVYFCASSPWTGRWNTEAFFGQGTRLTVV.

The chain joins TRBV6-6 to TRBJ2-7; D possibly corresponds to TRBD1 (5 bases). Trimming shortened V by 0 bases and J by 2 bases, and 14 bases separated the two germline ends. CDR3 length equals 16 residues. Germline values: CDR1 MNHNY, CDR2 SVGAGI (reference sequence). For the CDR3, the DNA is TGTGCCAGCAGTTACTCGACAGTGACACCGACCTACGAGCAGTACTTC. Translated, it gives CASSYSTVTPTYEQYF.

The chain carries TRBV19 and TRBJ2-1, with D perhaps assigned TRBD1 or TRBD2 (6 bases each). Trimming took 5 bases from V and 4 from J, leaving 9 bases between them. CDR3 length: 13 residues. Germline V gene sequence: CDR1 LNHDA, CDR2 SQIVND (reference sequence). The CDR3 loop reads CASSAGQYNEQFF. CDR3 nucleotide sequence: TGTGCCAGTAGTGCGGGACAATACAATGAGCAGTTCTTC.

The DNA of the CDR3 is TGTGCCAGTAGTCTGGCGGATACGCAGTATTTT. Translated, it gives CASSLADTQYF. The gene calls are TRBV19 and TRBJ2-3, with unresolved D. The germline V gene has CDR1 LNHDA and CDR2 SQIVND (reference sequence). The CDR3 runs 11 residues. Trimming stripped 5 bases from V and 6 bases from J, with 6 bases between.

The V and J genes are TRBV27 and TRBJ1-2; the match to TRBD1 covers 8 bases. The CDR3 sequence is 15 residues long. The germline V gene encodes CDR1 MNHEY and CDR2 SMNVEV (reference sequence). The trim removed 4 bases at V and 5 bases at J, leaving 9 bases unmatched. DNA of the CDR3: TGTGCCAGCAGTTCCCACCCGACAGGGGTTTATGGCTACACCTTC. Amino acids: CASSSHPTGVYGYTF.

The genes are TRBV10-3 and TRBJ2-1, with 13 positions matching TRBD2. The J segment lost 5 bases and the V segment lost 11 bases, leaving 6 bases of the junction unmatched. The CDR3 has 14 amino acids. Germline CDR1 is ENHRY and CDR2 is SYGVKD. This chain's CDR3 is CASEGLAGDNEQFF. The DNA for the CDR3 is TGTGCCTCGGAAGGACTAGCGGGGGACAATGAGCAGTTCTTC.

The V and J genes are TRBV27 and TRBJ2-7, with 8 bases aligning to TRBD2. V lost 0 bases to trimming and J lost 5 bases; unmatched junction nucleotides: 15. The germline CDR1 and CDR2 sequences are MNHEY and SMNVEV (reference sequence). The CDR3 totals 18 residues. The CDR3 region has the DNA TGTGCCAGCAGTTTATCGGCGCCGGGAGGGAGAATCTGGAACGAGCAGTACTTC. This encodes CASSLSAPGGRIWNEQYF.

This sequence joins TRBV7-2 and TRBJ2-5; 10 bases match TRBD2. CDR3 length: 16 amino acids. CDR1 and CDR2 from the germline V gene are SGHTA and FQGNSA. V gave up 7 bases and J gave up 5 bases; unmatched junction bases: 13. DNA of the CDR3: TGTGCCAGCACCAAATGGGGTAGCGGGAGGACTGAGACCCAGTACTTC. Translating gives CASTKWGSGRTETQYF.

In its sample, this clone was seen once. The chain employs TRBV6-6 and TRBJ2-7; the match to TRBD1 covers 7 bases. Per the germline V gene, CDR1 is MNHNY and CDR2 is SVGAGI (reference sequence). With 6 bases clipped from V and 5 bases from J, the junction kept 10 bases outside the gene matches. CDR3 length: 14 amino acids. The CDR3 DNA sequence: TGTGCCAGCAGCCCCAGAAGACAGGGTCACGAGCAGTACTTC. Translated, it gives CASSPRRQGHEQYF.

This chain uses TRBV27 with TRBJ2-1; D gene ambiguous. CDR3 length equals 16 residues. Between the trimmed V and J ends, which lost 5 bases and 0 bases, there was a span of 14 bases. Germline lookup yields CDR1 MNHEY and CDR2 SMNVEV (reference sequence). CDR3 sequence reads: CASSPRISPSYNEQFF. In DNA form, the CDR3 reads TGTGCCAGCAGTCCCCGGATCAGTCCCTCCTACAATGAGCAGTTCTTC.

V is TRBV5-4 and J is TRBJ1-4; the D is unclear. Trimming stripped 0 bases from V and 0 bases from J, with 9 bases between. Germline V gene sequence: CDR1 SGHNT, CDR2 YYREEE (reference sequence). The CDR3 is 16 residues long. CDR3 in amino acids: CASSLAAGTTNEKLFF. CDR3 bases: TGTGCCAGCAGCTTGGCCGCGGGCACAACTAATGAAAAACTGTTTTTT. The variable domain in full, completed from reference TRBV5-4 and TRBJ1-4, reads ETGVTQSPTHLIKTRGQQVTLRCSSQSGHNTVSWYQQALGQGPQFIFQYYREEENGRGNFPPRFSGLQFPNYSSELNVNALELDDSALYLCASSLAAGTTNEKLFFGSGTQLSVL.

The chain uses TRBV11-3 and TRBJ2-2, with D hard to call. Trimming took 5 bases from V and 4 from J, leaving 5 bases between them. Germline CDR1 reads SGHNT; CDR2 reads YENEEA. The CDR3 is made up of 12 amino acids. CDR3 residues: CASSLPTGELFF. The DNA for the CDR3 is TGTGCCAGCAGCCTACCCACCGGGGAGCTGTTTTTT.

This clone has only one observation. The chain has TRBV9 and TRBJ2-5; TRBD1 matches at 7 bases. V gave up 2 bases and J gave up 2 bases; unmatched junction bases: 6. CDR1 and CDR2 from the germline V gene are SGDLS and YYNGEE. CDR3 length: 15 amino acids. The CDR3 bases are TGTGCCAGCAGCGTTTTTGGCAGGGGGCAAGAGACCCAGTACTTC. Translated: CASSVFGRGQETQYF. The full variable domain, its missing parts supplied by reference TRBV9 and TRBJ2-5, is DSGVTQTPKHLITATGQRVTLRCSPRSGDLSVYWYQQSLDQGLQFLIQYYNGEERAKGNILERFSAQQFPDLHSELNLSSLELGDSALYFCASSVFGRGQETQYFGPGTRLLVL.

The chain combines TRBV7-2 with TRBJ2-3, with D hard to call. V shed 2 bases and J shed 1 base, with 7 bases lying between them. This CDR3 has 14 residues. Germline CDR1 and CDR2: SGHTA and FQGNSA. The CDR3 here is CASSLSTGTDTQYF. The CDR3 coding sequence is TGTGCCAGCAGCTTAAGTACAGGCACAGATACGCAGTATTTT.

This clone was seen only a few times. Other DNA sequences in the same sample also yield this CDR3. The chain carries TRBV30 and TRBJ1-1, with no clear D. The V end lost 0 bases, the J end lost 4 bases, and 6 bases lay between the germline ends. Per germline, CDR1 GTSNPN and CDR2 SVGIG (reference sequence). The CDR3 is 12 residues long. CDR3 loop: CAWSVRRTEAFF. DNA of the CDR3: TGTGCCTGGAGTGTGCGTCGCACTGAAGCTTTCTTT. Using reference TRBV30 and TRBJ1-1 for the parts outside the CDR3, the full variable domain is SQTIHQWPATLVQPVGSPLSLECTVEGTSNPNLYWYRQAAGRGLQLLFYSVGIGQISSEVPQNLSASRPQDRQFILSSKKLLLSDSGFYLCAWSVRRTEAFFGQGTRLTVV.

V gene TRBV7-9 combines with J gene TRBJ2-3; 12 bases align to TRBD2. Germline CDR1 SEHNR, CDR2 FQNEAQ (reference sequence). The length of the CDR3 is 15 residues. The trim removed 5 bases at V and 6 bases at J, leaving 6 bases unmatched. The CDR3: CASSTSSGRADTQYF. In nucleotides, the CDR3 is TGTGCCAGCAGCACCTCTAGCGGGAGGGCGGATACGCAGTATTTT.

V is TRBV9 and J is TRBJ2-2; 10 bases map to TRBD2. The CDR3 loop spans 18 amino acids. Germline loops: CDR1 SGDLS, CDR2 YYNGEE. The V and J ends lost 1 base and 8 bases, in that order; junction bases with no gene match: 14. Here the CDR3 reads CASSVLGGASGSTGELFF. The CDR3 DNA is TGTGCCAGCAGCGTATTGGGCGGGGCTAGCGGGAGTACTGGGGAGCTGTTTTTT.